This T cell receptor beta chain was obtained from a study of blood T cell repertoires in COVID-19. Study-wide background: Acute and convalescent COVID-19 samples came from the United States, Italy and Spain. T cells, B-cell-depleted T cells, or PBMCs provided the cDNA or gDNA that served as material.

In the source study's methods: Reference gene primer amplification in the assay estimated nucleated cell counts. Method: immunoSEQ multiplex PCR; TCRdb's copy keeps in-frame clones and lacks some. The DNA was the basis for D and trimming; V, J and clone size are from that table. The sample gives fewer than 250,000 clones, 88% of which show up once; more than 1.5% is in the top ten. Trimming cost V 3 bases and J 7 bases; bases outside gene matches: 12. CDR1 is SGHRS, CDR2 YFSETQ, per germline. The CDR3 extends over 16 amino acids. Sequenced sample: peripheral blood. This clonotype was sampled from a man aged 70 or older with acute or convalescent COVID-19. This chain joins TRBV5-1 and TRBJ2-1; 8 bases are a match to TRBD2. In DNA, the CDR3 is TGCGCCAGCAGCTCTTCCTTAAGCGGGAGAAGTAATGAGCAGTTCTTC. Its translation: CASSSSLSGRSNEQFF. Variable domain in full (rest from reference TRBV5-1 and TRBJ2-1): KAGVTQTPRYLIKTRGQQVTLSCSPISGHRSVSWYQQTPGQGLQFLFEYFSETQRNKGNFPGRFSGRQFSNSRSEMNVSTLELGDSALYLCASSSSLSGRSNEQFFGPGTRLTVL.